These T cell receptor beta chains were read from a single sample in a study of T cells in Graves' hyperthyroidism and ophthalmopathy. Each CDR3 protein is one row after TCRdb ran MiXCR on the multiplex PCR reads. The sample consists of more than 500,000 distinct CDR3 sequences, roughly 15% of them appearing once. Sequenced: blood. The receptors here all came from a woman aged 25 to 45 with Graves' ophthalmopathy. Both conserved end residues are part of each CDR3. The D gene is left open where the match is weak. Clone size is not always given. Where it is, it says once, few, many or a class for expanded clones.

>.|TRBV12-3/TRBV12-4|TRBJ1-3|16|.
CASSPAIETNRNTIYF
>many|TRBV7-2|TRBJ2-3|13|.
CASSVVTGDTQYF
>many|TRBV11-2|TRBJ2-5|16|TRBD2
CASTPSSSGGGETQYF
>many|TRBV29-1|TRBJ1-2|13|.
CSVEDGTIRGYTF
>many|TRBV20-1|TRBJ1-1|11|.
CSAILNTEAFF
>.|TRBV28|TRBJ2-3|16|TRBD1
CASRNQDRGQQDMQYF
>.|TRBV19|TRBJ2-7|14|.
CASSILGQTYEQYF
>many|TRBV10-2|TRBJ2-7|13|.
CASSPTTGFEQYF
>many|TRBV12-3/TRBV12-4|TRBJ2-3|17|TRBD2
CASSSPRTSGNRDTQYF
>many|TRBV5-1|TRBJ2-7|16|TRBD2
CASSPPGLAGGREQYF
>many|TRBV5-1|TRBJ2-1|13|TRBD1
CASSFEGADEQFF
>few|TRBV5-1|TRBJ2-7|14|.
CASSLQGFSLEQYF
>many|TRBV28|TRBJ2-2|15|TRBD2
CASSFSGGNTGELFF
>many|TRBV7-2|TRBJ2-7|12|.
CASSLAVSEQYF
>many|TRBV20-1|TRBJ2-7|14|TRBD2
CSPRTSGSSYEQYF
>few|TRBV10-2|TRBJ2-1|13|.
CASSGSRYNEQFF
>many|TRBV20-1|TRBJ2-7|11|.
CSASSSYEQYF
>many|TRBV27|TRBJ2-5|19|TRBD2
CASSLSSGTSGSVLETQYF
>.|TRBV5-8|TRBJ1-5|15|TRBD1
CASSFLGQEDQPQHF
>many|TRBV11-2|TRBJ2-5|18|.
CASSLGRLSSGSRETQYF
>few|TRBV12-3/TRBV12-4|TRBJ1-6|14|TRBD1
CASSRTGGRSPLHF
>many|TRBV2|TRBJ2-1|15|TRBD2
CASSERASGYNEQFF
>few|TRBV5-8|TRBJ2-3|16|TRBD2
CASSLGSSGRVDTQYF
>.|TRBV3-1|TRBJ2-1|14|TRBD2
CASSPRGGANEQFF
>many|TRBV20-1|TRBJ2-1|16|TRBD1
CSAASDPGTGIIEQFF
>.|TRBV25-1|TRBJ1-1|14|.
CASMPRKRNTEAFF
>.|TRBV27|TRBJ2-7|15|TRBD2
CASSLFPGGAYEQYF
>few|TRBV10-3|TRBJ2-7|15|.
CAISESKGQSYEQYF
>.|TRBV7-3|TRBJ2-1|16|TRBD2
CASSQDAELAGNEQFF
>many|TRBV6-2/TRBV6-3|TRBJ2-6|15|.
CASSSKGSGANVLTF
>.|TRBV7-3|TRBJ2-7|15|.
CASSLKPPGPYEQYF
>many|TRBV28|TRBJ2-6|16|.
CASSLRAGTGANVLTF
>many|TRBV20-1|TRBJ1-3|14|.
CSARRSMGENTIYF
>.|TRBV20-1|TRBJ2-7|15|.
CSARRSPTSNYEQYF
>many|TRBV11-2|TRBJ2-1|11|.
CASSLNNEQFF
>.|TRBV29-1|TRBJ2-3|13|.
CSVPPNLTDTQYF